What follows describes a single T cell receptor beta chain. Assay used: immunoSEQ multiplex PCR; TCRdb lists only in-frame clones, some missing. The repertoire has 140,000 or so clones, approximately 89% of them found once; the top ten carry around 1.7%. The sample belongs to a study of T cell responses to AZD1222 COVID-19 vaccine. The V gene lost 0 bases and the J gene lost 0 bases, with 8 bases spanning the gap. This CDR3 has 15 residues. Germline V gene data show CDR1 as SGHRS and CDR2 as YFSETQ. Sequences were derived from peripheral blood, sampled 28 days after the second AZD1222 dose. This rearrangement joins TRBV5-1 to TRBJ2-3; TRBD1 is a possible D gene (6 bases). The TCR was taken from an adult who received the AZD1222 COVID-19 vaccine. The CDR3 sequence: CASSLAGQSTDTQYF. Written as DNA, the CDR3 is TGCGCCAGCAGCTTGGCTGGACAGAGCACAGATACGCAGTATTTT.